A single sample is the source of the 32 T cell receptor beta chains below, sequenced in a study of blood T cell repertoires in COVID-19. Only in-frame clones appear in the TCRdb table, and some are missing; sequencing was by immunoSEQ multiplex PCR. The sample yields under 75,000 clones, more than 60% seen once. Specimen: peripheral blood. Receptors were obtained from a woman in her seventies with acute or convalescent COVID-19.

DNA for the CDR3: TGCGCCAGCAGCGAATCAGGGGAGAACACGCAGTATTTT. It translates to CASSESGENTQYF. The V call is TRBV5-1, the J call TRBJ2-3; maybe TRBD1 (6 bases). Per the germline V gene, CDR1 is SGHRS and CDR2 is YFSETQ. The V and J ends lost 4 bases and 9 bases respectively, with 15 bases between them. This CDR3 has 13 residues.

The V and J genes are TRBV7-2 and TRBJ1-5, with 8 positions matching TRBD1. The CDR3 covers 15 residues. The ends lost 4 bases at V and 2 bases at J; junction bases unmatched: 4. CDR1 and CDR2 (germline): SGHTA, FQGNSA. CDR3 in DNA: TGTGCCAGCAGCTCGACAGGGGTTGGCAATCAGCCCCAGCATTTT. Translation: CASSSTGVGNQPQHF.

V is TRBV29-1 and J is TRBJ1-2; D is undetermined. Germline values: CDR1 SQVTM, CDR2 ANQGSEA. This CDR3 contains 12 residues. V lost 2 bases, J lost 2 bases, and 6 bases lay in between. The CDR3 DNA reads TGCAGCGTTGAAAGCGTAAACTATGGCTACACCTTC. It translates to CSVESVNYGYTF.

The CDR3 region is CASSPDRVLSGNTIYF. In DNA form, the CDR3 reads TGCGCCAGCAGCCCCGACAGGGTACTCTCTGGAAACACCATATATTTT. The rearrangement uses TRBV5-1 and TRBJ1-3, with 7 bases that match TRBD1. The V and J ends lost 4 bases and 0 bases, in that order; junction bases with no gene match: 7. Germline assignment: CDR1 SGHRS and CDR2 YFSETQ. The CDR3 spans 16 residues.

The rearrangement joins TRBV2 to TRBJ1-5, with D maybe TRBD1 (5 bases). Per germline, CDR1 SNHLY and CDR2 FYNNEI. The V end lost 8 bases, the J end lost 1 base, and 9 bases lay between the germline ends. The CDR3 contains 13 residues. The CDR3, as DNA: TGTGCCAGCCGGCGGGACAGCAATCAGCCCCAGCATTTT. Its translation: CASRRDSNQPQHF.

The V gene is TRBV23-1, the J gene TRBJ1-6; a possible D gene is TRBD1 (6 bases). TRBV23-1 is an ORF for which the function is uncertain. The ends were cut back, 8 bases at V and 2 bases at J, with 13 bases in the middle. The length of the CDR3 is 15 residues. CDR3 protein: CASHSTGAYNSPLHF. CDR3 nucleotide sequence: TGCGCCAGCCACTCGACAGGCGCCTATAATTCACCCCTCCACTTT.

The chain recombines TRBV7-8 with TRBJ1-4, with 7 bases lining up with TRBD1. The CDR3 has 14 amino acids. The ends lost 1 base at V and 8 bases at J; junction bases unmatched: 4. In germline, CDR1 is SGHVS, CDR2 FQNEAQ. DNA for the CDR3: TGTGCCAGCAGCTTAGAAAACAGGGGCGAAAAACTGTTTTTT. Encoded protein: CASSLENRGEKLFF. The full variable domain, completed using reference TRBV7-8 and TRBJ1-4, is GAGVSQSPRYKVAKRGQDVALRCDPISGHVSLFWYQQALGQGPEFLTYFQNEAQLDKSGLPSDRFFAERPEGSVSTLKIQRTQQEDSAVYLCASSLENRGEKLFFGSGTQLSVL.

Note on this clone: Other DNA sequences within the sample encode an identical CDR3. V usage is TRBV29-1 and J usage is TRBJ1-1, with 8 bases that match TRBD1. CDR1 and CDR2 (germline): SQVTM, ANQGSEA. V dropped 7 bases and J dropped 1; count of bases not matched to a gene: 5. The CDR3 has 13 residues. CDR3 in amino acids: CSAGQGKNTEAFF. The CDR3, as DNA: TGCAGCGCTGGACAGGGTAAGAACACTGAAGCTTTCTTT.

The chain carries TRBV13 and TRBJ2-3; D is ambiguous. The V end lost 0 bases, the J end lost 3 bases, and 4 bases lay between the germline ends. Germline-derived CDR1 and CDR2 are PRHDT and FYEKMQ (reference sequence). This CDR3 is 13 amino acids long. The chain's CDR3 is CASSLGLTDTQYF. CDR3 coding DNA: TGTGCCAGCAGCTTAGGATTAACAGATACGCAGTATTTT.

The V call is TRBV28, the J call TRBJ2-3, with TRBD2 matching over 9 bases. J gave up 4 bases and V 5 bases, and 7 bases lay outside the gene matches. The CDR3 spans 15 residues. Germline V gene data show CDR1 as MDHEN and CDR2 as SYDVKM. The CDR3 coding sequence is TGTGCCAGCAGTGTGGGCGGGGGGGCTCCAGATACGCAGTATTTT. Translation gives CASSVGGGAPDTQYF.

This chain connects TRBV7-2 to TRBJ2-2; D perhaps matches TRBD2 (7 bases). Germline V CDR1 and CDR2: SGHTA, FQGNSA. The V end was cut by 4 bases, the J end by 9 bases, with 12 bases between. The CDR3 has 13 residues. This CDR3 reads CASSSEGGWELFF. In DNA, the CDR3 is TGTGCCAGCAGCTCCGAGGGGGGGTGGGAGCTGTTTTTT.

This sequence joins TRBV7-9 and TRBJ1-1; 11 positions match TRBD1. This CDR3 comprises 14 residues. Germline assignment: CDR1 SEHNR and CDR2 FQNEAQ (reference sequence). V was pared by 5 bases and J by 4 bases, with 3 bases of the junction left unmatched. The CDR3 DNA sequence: TGTGCCAGCAGCCCCGGGACAGGGGGCACTGAAGCTTTCTTT. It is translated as CASSPGTGGTEAFF.

The CDR3 loop is CASSSTGAGVNTEAFF. For the CDR3, the DNA is TGCGCCAGCAGCTCCACAGGGGCCGGGGTGAACACTGAAGCTTTCTTT. The V call is TRBV5-1, the J call TRBJ1-1, with 7 bases matching TRBD1. Per germline, CDR1 SGHRS and CDR2 YFSETQ. V shed 3 bases and J 0 bases; nucleotides not matched to a gene: 8. The CDR3 extends over 16 amino acids.

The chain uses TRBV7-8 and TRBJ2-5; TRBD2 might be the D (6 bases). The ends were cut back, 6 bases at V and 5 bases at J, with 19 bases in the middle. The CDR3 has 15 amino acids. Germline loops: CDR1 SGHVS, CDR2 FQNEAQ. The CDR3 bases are TGTGCCAGCAGGGAAAGACTAGGAGGGTACGAGACCCAGTACTTC. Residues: CASRERLGGYETQYF.

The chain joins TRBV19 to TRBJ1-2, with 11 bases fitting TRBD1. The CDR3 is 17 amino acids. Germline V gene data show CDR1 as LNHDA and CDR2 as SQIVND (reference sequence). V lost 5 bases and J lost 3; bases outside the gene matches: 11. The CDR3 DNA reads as TGTGCCAGTAGTCGGCCGGGACAGGGGGTCGGGCACTATGGCTACACCTTC. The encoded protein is CASSRPGQGVGHYGYTF.

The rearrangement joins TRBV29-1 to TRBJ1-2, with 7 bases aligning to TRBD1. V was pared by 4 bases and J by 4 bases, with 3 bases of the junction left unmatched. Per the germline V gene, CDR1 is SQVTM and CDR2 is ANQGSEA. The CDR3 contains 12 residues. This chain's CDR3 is CSVGGGSYGYTF. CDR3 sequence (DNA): TGCAGCGTTGGAGGGGGCAGCTATGGCTACACCTTC.

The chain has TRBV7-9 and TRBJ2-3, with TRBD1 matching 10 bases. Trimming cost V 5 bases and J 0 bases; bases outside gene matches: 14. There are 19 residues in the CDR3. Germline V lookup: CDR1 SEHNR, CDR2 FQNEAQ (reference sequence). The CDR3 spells CASSRKDRGTQTSTDTQYF. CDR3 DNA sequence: TGTGCCAGCAGCCGTAAGGACAGGGGGACACAAACTAGCACAGATACGCAGTATTTT.

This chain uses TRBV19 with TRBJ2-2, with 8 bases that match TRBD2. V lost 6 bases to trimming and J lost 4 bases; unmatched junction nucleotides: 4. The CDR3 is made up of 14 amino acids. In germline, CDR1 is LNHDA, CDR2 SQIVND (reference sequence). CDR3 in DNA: TGTGCCAGTAGGCCGGGGGGGATCACCGGGGAGCTGTTTTTT. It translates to CASRPGGITGELFF.

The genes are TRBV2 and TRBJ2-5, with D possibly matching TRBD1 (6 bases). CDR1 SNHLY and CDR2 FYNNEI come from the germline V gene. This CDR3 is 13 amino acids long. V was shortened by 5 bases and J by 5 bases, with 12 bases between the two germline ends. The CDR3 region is CASSRQAEETQYF. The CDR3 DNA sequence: TGTGCCAGCAGTAGACAGGCCGAGGAGACCCAGTACTTC.

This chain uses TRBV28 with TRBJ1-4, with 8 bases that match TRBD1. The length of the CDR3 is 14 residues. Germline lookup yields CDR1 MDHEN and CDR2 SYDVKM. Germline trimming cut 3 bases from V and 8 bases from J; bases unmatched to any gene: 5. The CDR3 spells CASSFGQGREKLFF. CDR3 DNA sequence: TGTGCCAGCAGTTTTGGACAGGGACGGGAAAAACTGTTTTTT.

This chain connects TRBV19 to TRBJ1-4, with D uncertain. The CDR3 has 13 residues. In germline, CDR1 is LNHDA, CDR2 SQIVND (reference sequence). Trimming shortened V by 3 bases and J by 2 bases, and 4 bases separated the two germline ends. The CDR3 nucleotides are TGTGCCAGTAGTATCAGGACTAATGAAAAACTGTTTTTT. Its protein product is CASSIRTNEKLFF. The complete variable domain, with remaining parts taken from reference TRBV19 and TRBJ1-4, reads DGGITQSPKYLFRKEGQNVTLSCEQNLNHDAMYWYRQDPGQGLRLIYYSQIVNDFQKGDIAEGYSVSREKKESFPLTVTSAQKNPTAFYLCASSIRTNEKLFFGSGTQLSVL.

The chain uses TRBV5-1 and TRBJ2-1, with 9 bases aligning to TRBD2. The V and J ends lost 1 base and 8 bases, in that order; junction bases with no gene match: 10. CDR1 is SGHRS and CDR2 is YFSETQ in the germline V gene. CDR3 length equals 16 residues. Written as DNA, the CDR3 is TGCGCCAGCAGCTTGAGCGGGGGGAACCCTGTCGATGAGCAGTTCTTC. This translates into CASSLSGGNPVDEQFF.

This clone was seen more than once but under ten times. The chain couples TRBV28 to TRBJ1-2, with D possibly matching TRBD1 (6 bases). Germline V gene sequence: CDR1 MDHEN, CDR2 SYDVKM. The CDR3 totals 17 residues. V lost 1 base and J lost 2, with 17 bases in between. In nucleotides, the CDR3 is TGTGCCAGCAGTTTATATCTCCAGGGGTGGGGAAACTATGGCTACACCTTC. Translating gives CASSLYLQGWGNYGYTF.

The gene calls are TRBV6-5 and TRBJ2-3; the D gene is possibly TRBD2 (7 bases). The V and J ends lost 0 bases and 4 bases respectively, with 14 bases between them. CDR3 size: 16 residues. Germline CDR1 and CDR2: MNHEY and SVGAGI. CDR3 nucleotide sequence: TGTGCCAGCAGTTACTCATCGGGGGGCCGGGCAGATACGCAGTATTTT. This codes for CASSYSSGGRADTQYF.

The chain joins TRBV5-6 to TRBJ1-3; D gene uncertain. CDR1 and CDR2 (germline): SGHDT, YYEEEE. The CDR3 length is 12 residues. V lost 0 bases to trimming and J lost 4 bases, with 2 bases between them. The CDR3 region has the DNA TGTGCCAGCAGCTTGGTAGGAAACACCATATATTTT. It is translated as CASSLVGNTIYF.

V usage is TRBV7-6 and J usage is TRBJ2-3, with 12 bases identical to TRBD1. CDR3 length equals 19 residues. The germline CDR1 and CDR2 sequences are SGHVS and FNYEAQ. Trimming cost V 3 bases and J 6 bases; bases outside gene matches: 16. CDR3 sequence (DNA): TGTGCCAGCAGCTTTTTTCCGTCGGTGGGACAGGGGGCGCCCGATACGCAGTATTTT. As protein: CASSFFPSVGQGAPDTQYF.

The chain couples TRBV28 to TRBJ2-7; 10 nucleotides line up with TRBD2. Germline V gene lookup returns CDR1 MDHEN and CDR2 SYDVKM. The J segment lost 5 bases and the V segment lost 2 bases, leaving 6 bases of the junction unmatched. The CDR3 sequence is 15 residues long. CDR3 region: CASSLVLAGVNEQYF. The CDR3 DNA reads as TGTGCCAGCAGTTTAGTGCTAGCGGGGGTCAACGAGCAGTACTTC. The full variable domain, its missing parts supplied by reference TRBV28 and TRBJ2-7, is DVKVTQSSRYLVKRTGEKVFLECVQDMDHENMFWYRQDPGLGLRLIYFSYDVKMKEKGDIPEGYSVSREKKERFSLILESASTNQTSMYLCASSLVLAGVNEQYFGPGTRLTVT.

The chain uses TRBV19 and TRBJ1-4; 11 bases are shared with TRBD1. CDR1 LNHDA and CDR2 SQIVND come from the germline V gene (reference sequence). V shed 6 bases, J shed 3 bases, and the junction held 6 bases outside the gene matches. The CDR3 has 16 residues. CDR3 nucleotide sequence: TGTGCCAGTAGCCGGGACAGGGGGTCCGCTAATGAAAAACTGTTTTTT. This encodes CASSRDRGSANEKLFF.

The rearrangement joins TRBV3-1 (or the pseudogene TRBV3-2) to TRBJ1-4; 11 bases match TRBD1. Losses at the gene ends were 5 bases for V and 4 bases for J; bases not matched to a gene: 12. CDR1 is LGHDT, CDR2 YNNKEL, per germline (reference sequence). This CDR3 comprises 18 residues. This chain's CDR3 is CASSTWGDRGRNNEKLFF. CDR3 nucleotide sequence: TGTGCCAGCAGCACATGGGGGGACAGGGGGAGGAATAATGAAAAACTGTTTTTT.

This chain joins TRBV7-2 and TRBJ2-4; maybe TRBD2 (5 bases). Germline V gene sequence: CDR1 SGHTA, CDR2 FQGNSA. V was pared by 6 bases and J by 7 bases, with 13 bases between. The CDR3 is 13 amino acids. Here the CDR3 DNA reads TGTGCCAGCAGGATCGGACTGAATAACATTCAGTACTTC. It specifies CASRIGLNNIQYF.

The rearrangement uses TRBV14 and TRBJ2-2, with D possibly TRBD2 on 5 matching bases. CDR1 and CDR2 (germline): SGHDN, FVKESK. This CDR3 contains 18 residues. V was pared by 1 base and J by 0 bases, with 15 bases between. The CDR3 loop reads CASSQGYGLQANTGELFF. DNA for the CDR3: TGTGCCAGCAGCCAAGGCTATGGACTTCAAGCGAACACCGGGGAGCTGTTTTTT.

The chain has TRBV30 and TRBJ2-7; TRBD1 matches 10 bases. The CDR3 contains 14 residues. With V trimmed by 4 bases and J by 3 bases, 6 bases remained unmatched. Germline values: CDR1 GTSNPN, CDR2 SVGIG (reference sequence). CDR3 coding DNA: TGTGCCTGGACCAGGGACAGGGGCCTCTACGAGCAGTACTTC. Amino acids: CAWTRDRGLYEQYF.